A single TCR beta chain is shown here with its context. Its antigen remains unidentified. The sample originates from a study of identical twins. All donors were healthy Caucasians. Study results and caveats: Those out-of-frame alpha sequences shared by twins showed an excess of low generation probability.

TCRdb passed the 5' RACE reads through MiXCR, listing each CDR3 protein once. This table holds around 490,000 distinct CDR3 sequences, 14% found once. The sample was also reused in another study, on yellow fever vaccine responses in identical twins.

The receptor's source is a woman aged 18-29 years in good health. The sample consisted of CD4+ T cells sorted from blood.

This CDR3 is CASSITGLAGGFGETQYF. The CDR3 region has the DNA TGTGCCAGCAGTATAACGGGACTAGCGGGAGGATTTGGAGAGACCCAGTACTTC. This chain connects TRBV28 to TRBJ2-5; TRBD2 aligns across 15 bases. Germline V CDR1 and CDR2: MDHEN, SYDVKM. This CDR3 contains 18 residues. Trimming took 5 bases from V and 4 from J; bases not matched to a gene: 11.